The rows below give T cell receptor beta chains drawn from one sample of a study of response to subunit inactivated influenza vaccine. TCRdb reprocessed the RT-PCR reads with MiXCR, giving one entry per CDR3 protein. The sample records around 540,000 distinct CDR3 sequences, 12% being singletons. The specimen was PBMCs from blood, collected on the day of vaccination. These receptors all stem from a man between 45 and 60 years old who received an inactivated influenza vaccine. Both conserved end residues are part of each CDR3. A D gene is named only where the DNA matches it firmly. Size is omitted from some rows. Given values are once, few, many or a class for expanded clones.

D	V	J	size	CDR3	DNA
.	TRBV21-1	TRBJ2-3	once	CASSKGAAVPDTQYF	TGTGCCAGCAGCAAAGGGGCAGCCGTCCCAGATACGCAGTATTTT
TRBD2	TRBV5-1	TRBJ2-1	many	CASSLAVSGRDEQFF	TGCGCCAGCAGCTTGGCGGTTAGCGGGAGGGATGAGCAGTTCTTC
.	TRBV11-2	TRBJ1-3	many	CASSLDRAGAIYF	TGTGCCAGCAGCTTAGATCGGGCAGGCGCCATATATTTT
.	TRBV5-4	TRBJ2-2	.	CASSLIGETGELFF	TGTGCCAGCAGCTTGATCGGAGAAACCGGGGAGCTGTTTTTT
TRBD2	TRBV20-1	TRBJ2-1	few	CSARAASGRAVVKQFF	TGCAGTGCCAGAGCCGCTAGCGGGAGGGCCGTTGTAAAGCAGTTCTTC
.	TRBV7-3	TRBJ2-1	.	CASSFSVDNEQFF	TGTGCCAGCAGCTTCTCGGTGGACAATGAGCAGTTCTTC
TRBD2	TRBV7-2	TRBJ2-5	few	CASSMRLAVQETQYF	TGTGCCAGCAGCATGAGACTAGCGGTACAAGAGACCCAGTACTTC
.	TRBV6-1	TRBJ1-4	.	CASSPRQSHYEKLFF	TGTGCCAGCAGTCCCCGACAGTCTCATTATGAAAAACTGTTTTTT
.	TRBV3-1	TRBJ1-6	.	CASSQGLFNSPLHF	TGTGCCAGCAGCCAAGGACTCTTCAATTCACCCCTCCACTTT
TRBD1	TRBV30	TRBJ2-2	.	CAWGQGFGELFF	TGTGCCTGGGGACAGGGGTTCGGGGAGCTGTTTTTT
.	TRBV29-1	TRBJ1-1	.	CSVTGWNTEAFF	TGCAGCGTCACAGGATGGAACACTGAAGCTTTCTTT
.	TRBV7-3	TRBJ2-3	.	CASSLSRQRGTDTQYF	TGTGCCAGCAGCTTATCTAGACAGAGGGGCACAGATACGCAGTATTTT
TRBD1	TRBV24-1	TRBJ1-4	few	CATSEGTATNEKLFF	TGTGCCACCAGTGAGGGGACAGCAACTAATGAAAAACTGTTTTTT
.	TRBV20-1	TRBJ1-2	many	CSARGQLNYGYTF	TGCAGTGCTAGAGGACAGCTAAACTATGGCTACACCTTC
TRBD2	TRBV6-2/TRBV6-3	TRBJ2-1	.	CASSYPTGTSGPRGGYNEQFF	TGTGCCAGCAGTTACCCAACCGGGACTAGCGGCCCAAGGGGGGGTTACAATGAGCAGTTCTTC
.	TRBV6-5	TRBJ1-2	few	CASSYSPADYGYTF	TGTGCCAGCAGTTACTCGCCAGCCGACTATGGCTACACCTTC
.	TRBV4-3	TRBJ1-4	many	CASSQDTGLVEKLFF	TGCGCCAGCAGCCAAGATACAGGGCTAGTAGAAAAACTGTTTTTT
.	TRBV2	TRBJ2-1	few	CASSELQGGPQFF	TGTGCCAGCAGTGAACTGCAGGGTGGCCCCCAGTTCTTC
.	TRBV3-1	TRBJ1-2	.	CASSQELRQGPSGYTF	TGTGCCAGCAGCCAAGAACTTCGGCAGGGGCCTTCCGGCTACACCTTC
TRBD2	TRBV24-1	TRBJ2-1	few	CATSDGLAGGNEQFF	TGTGCCACCAGTGATGGACTAGCGGGAGGGAATGAGCAGTTCTTC
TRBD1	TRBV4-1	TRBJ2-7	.	CASSRKSGTGETYEQYF	TGCGCCAGCAGCCGAAAATCCGGGACAGGGGAGACCTACGAGCAGTACTTC
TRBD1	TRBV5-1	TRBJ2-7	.	CASSTRQGSGGGGEQYF	TGCGCCAGCAGCACACGACAGGGTTCCGGCGGAGGAGGCGAGCAGTACTTC
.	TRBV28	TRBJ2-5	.	CASSSVLETQYF	TGTGCCAGCAGTTCCGTATTGGAGACCCAGTACTTC
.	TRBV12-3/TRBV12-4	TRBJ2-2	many	CASSPPRLGGELFF	TGTGCCAGCAGCCCCCCAAGGTTGGGCGGGGAGCTGTTTTTT
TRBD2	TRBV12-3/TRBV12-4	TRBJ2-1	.	CASSLDWTSGRSYNEQFF	TGTGCCAGCAGTTTAGATTGGACTAGCGGGAGATCCTACAATGAGCAGTTCTTC
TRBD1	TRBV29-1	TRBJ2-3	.	CSVEHRGRDTQYF	TGCAGCGTTGAACACAGGGGCCGAGATACGCAGTATTTT
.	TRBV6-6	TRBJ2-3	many	CASSYVGTDTQYF	TGTGCCAGCAGTTATGTAGGGACAGATACGCAGTATTTT
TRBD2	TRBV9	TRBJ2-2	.	CASSARLAGVFSAGELFF	TGTGCCAGCAGCGCGAGACTAGCGGGAGTATTTTCGGCCGGGGAGCTGTTTTTT
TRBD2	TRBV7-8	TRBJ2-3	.	CASSFPEGGVTDTQYF	TGTGCCAGCAGCTTCCCGGAGGGAGGGGTCACAGATACGCAGTATTTT
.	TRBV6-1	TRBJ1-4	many	CASRRTAGGEKLFF	TGTGCCAGCAGAAGGACCGCCGGTGGTGAAAAACTGTTTTTT
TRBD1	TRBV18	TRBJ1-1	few	CASSPGTATGAFF	TGTGCCAGCTCACCAGGGACAGCTACTGGTGCTTTCTTT
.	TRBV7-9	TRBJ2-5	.	CASSPDSPETQYF	TGTGCCAGCAGCCCTGACAGCCCCGAGACCCAGTACTTC
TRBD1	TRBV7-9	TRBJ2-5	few	CASSFPRGRQETQYF	TGTGCCAGCAGCTTCCCAAGGGGGCGGCAAGAGACCCAGTACTTC
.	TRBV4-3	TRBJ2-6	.	CASSQDESGANVLTF	TGCGCCAGCAGCCAAGATGAGTCTGGGGCCAACGTCCTGACTTTC
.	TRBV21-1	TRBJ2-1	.	CASSRAPSGRAGTFNEQFF	TGTGCCAGCAGCCGGGCTCCTAGCGGGAGGGCCGGGACATTCAATGAGCAGTTCTTC
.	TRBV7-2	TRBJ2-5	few	CASSLKRTLQETQYF	TGTGCCAGCAGCTTAAAGAGAACTCTTCAAGAGACCCAGTACTTC
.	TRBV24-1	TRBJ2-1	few	CATSLTGTFNEQFF	TGTGCCACCAGTTTGACCGGGACTTTTAATGAGCAGTTCTTC
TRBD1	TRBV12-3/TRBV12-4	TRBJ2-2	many	CASSLDRGVDTGELFF	TGTGCCAGCAGTTTAGACAGGGGTGTGGACACCGGGGAGCTGTTTTTT
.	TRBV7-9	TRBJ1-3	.	CASSLSGASGGNTIYF	TGTGCCAGCAGCTTATCGGGGGCTTCAGGAGGAAACACCATATATTTT
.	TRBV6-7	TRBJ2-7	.	CASSYKPGTPCEQYF	TGTGCCAGCAGTTACAAGCCGGGGACTCCGTGCGAGCAGTACTTC
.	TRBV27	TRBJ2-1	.	CASRRDFSSYNEQFF	TGTGCCAGCAGGCGGGACTTTAGCTCCTACAATGAGCAGTTCTTC
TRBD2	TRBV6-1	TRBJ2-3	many	CASSSDRAGGPSDTQYF	TGTGCCAGCAGTTCCGATCGAGCGGGGGGGCCATCAGATACGCAGTATTTT